A selection of T cell receptor beta chains follows, all from one sample in a study of cytomegalovirus exposure and HLA in healthy donors. Repertoires were generated with immunoSEQ multiplex PCR, while TCRdb's copy carries only in-frame clones and drops some. The table has 100,000 to 150,000 clones, more than 70% seen once. Sequencing was done on a sample of PBMCs. The receptors were gathered from a middle-aged man in good health and CMV-seropositive. Each CDR3 is given with its conserved first and last residue. The order of the fields is V gene, J gene, clone size, D gene, CDR3 protein, CDR3 DNA. A D gene is named only where the DNA matches it firmly. Part of the rows lack a size; the others show once, few, many or a class for expanded clones.

V: TRBV6-6; J: TRBJ1-1; size: few; D: TRBD1; CDR3: CASSSPGQGEAFF; DNA: TGTGCCAGCAGTTCCCCCGGACAGGGCGAAGCTTTCTTT
V: TRBV5-1; J: TRBJ2-3; size: -; D: TRBD2; CDR3: CASSAPTGTSGRGHTQYF; DNA: TGCGCCAGCAGCGCGCCTACCGGGACTAGCGGAAGGGGCCATACGCAGTATTTT
V: TRBV13; J: TRBJ1-1; size: -; D: -; CDR3: CASSSSGILEFEAFF; DNA: TGTGCCAGCAGCTCGTCCGGGATACTAGAATTTGAAGCTTTCTTC
V: TRBV2; J: TRBJ1-4; size: -; D: TRBD1; CDR3: CASSAGGQAGEKLFF; DNA: TGTGCCAGCAGTGCCGGAGGACAGGCAGGTGAAAAACTGTTTTTT
V: TRBV11-2; J: TRBJ1-1; size: -; D: -; CDR3: CASSLVRGTEAFF; DNA: TGTGCCAGCAGCTTAGTAAGGGGCACTGAAGCTTTCTTT
V: TRBV9; J: TRBJ2-5; size: -; D: TRBD2; CDR3: CASSEGAGGLETQYF; DNA: TGTGCCAGCAGCGAAGGGGCGGGGGGGCTGGAGACCCAGTACTTC
V: TRBV13; J: TRBJ2-5; size: -; D: -; CDR3: CASSLGLARETQYF; DNA: TGTGCCAGCAGCTTAGGCCTAGCAAGAGAGACCCAGTACTTC
V: TRBV6-5; J: TRBJ2-1; size: -; D: TRBD2; CDR3: CASRPGLAGGGVEFF; DNA: TGTGCCAGCCGCCCGGGACTAGCGGGAGGGGGGGTAGAGTTCTTC
V: TRBV18; J: TRBJ1-2; size: -; D: -; CDR3: CASSPPEGDSYGYTF; DNA: TGTGCCAGCTCACCACCGGAGGGCGACTCCTATGGCTACACCTTC
V: TRBV5-1; J: TRBJ2-2; size: once; D: -; CDR3: CASWSSPNTGELFF; DNA: TGCGCCAGCTGGTCTAGCCCGAACACCGGGGAGCTGTTTTTT
V: TRBV11-3; J: TRBJ2-2; size: -; D: -; CDR3: CASSSRTEETGELFF; DNA: TGTGCCAGCAGCTCCCGGACAGAAGAGACCGGGGAGCTGTTTTTT
V: TRBV11-2; J: TRBJ1-4; size: -; D: -; CDR3: CASRLHGTNEKLFF; DNA: TGTGCCAGCAGACTACACGGCACTAATGAAAAACTGTTTTTT
V: TRBV5-1; J: TRBJ2-5; size: -; D: TRBD1; CDR3: CASSSGQGETQYF; DNA: TGCGCCAGCAGCTCCGGACAGGGCGAGACCCAGTACTTC
V: TRBV10-1; J: TRBJ1-1; size: -; D: -; CDR3: CASSPRPGGNTEAFF; DNA: TGCGCCAGCAGCCCGCGACCCGGGGGAAACACTGAAGCTTTCTTT
V: TRBV5-1; J: TRBJ2-3; size: -; D: TRBD1; CDR3: CASSRDRSTDTQYF; DNA: TGCGCCAGCAGCCGGGACAGGAGCACAGATACGCAGTATTTT
V: TRBV6-4; J: TRBJ2-3; size: -; D: -; CDR3: CASSETETDTQYF; DNA: TGTGCCAGCAGTGAAACAGAAACAGATACGCAGTATTTT
V: TRBV29-1; J: TRBJ2-3; size: -; D: -; CDR3: CSVEQGVDTQYF; DNA: TGCAGCGTGGAACAGGGTGTAGATACGCAGTATTTT
V: TRBV11-2; J: TRBJ2-1; size: -; D: TRBD2; CDR3: CASSSGLAGANEQFF; DNA: TGTGCCAGCAGCTCTGGACTAGCGGGAGCCAATGAGCAGTTCTTC
V: TRBV18; J: TRBJ2-4; size: -; D: TRBD1; CDR3: CASSPQGAGLAKNIQYF; DNA: TGTGCCAGCTCACCACAGGGGGCAGGACTAGCCAAAAACATTCAGTACTTC
V: TRBV25-1; J: TRBJ2-3; size: -; D: -; CDR3: CASSAPSVGVTTDTQYF; DNA: TGTGCCAGCAGTGCCCCATCGGTGGGAGTTACCACAGATACGCAGTATTTT
V: TRBV5-6; J: TRBJ1-4; size: -; D: -; CDR3: CASSLERSEKLFF; DNA: TGTGCCAGCAGCTTGGAGAGGTCCGAAAAACTGTTTTTT
V: TRBV13; J: TRBJ2-2; size: -; D: -; CDR3: CASSLETYRPTGELFF; DNA: TGTGCCAGCAGCTTAGAAACGTACAGGCCCACCGGGGAGCTGTTTTTT
V: TRBV13; J: TRBJ1-3; size: once; D: -; CDR3: CASQRGLGNTIYF; DNA: TGTGCCTCCCAACGAGGGCTTGGAAACACCATATATTTT
V: TRBV2; J: TRBJ2-7; size: -; D: -; CDR3: CASSPGNPYEQYF; DNA: TGTGCCAGCAGTCCCGGGAACCCCTACGAGCAGTACTTC
V: TRBV18; J: TRBJ1-1; size: -; D: -; CDR3: CASSPQVGDTEAFF; DNA: TGTGCCAGCTCACCTCAGGTCGGGGACACTGAAGCTTTCTTT
V: TRBV14; J: TRBJ2-3; size: -; D: TRBD2; CDR3: CASSHPGLAGDTQYF; DNA: TGTGCCAGCAGCCATCCGGGACTAGCAGGGGATACGCAGTATTTT
V: TRBV18; J: TRBJ1-3; size: -; D: TRBD1; CDR3: CASSSQGADSGNTIYF; DNA: TGTGCCAGCTCCTCACAGGGGGCCGACTCTGGAAACACCATATATTTT